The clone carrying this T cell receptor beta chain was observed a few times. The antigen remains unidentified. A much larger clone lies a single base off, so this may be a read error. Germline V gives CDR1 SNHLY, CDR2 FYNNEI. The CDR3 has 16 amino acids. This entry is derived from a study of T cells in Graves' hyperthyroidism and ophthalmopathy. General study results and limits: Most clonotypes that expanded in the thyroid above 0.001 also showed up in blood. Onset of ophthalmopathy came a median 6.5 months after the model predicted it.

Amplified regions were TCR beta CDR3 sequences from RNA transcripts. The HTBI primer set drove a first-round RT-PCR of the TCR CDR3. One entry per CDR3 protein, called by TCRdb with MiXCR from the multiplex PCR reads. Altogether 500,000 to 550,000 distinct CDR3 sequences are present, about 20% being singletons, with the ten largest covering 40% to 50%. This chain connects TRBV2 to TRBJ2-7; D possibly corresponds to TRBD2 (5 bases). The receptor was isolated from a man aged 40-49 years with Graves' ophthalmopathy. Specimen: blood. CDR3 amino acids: CASSEWAGDESYKQYF. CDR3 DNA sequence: TGTGCCAGCAGTGAATGGGCGGGCGACGAGTCCTACAAGCAGTACTTC.